The 21 T cell receptor beta chains given below trace back to one sample, sequenced in a study of blood T cell repertoires in COVID-19. TCRdb's table, derived via immunoSEQ multiplex PCR, lists solely in-frame clones and lacks some. There are 200,000 to 250,000 clones in the sample; approximately 80% occur only once, and around 13% lies in the top ten. Sequencing was carried out using peripheral blood. These receptors were obtained from a human donor in a cohort sampled during active COVID-19.

The chain uses TRBV7-9 and TRBJ1-1, with 7 bases lining up with TRBD1. Losses at the gene ends were 4 bases for V and 1 base for J; bases not matched to a gene: 3. The CDR3 is 14 amino acids. CDR1 is SEHNR, CDR2 FQNEAQ, per germline (reference sequence). Here the CDR3 DNA reads TGTGCCAGCAGCTCCGGGACAGAGAACACTGAAGCTTTCTTT. Its protein is CASSSGTENTEAFF. The complete variable domain, with remaining parts taken from reference TRBV7-9 and TRBJ1-1, reads DTGVSQNPRHKITKRGQNVTFRCDPISEHNRLYWYRQTLGQGPEFLTYFQNEAQLEKSRLLSDRFSAERPKGSFSTLEIQRTEQGDSAMYLCASSSGTENTEAFFGQGTRLTVV.

In its sample, this clone was seen a few times. The rearrangement uses TRBV5-1 and TRBJ1-2, with 9 nucleotides matching TRBD1. The trim removed 4 bases at V and 4 bases at J, leaving 8 bases unmatched. Germline values: CDR1 SGHRS, CDR2 YFSETQ. The CDR3 totals 15 residues. This chain's CDR3 is CASSLGQGEAYGYTF. CDR3 nucleotide sequence: TGCGCCAGCAGCCTGGGACAGGGCGAGGCCTATGGCTACACCTTC. Using reference TRBV5-1 and TRBJ1-2 for the parts outside the CDR3, the full variable domain is KAGVTQTPRYLIKTRGQQVTLSCSPISGHRSVSWYQQTPGQGLQFLFEYFSETQRNKGNFPGRFSGRQFSNSRSEMNVSTLELGDSALYLCASSLGQGEAYGYTFGSGTRLTVV.

The chain has TRBV5-8 and TRBJ1-6, with no clear D. There are 15 residues in the CDR3. Deletions cut 0 bases from V and 7 bases from J, with 11 bases between. Germline V lookup: CDR1 SGHTS, CDR2 YDEGEE. DNA of the CDR3: TGTGCCAGCAGCTTGGGTACAGCCCGAAATTCACCCCTCCACTTT. Translated: CASSLGTARNSPLHF.

This clone was picked up a small number of times. The chain links TRBV7-2 to TRBJ1-2; D not resolved. The CDR3 has 14 amino acids. The germline V gene encodes CDR1 SGHTA and CDR2 FQGNSA. V was clipped by 0 bases and J by 4 bases, with 9 bases between them. The CDR3 DNA reads as TGTGCCAGCAGCTTAGCGTCAGAAGTCTATGGCTACACCTTC. This translates into CASSLASEVYGYTF.

The chain joins TRBV18 to TRBJ1-1; the D gene is possibly TRBD1 (5 bases). The V end was cut by 2 bases, the J end by 0 bases, with 10 bases between. Germline-derived CDR1 and CDR2 are KGHSH and LQKENI. The CDR3 is made up of 15 amino acids. CDR3 sequence (DNA): TGTGCCAGCTCACCAGGTGTGGGGCTGAACACTGAAGCTTTCTTT. As protein: CASSPGVGLNTEAFF.

V is TRBV9 and J is TRBJ2-7; weak D call: TRBD1 (5 bases). Germline-derived CDR1 and CDR2 are SGDLS and YYNGEE. The germline V and J ends were trimmed by 0 bases and 6 bases, with 13 bases remaining between them. CDR3 length: 14 residues. The CDR3: CASSVDVTTGEQYF. The CDR3 bases are TGTGCCAGCAGCGTAGATGTCACCACAGGCGAGCAGTACTTC.

The chain combines TRBV19 with TRBJ1-2; D is unclear. The ends were cut back, 9 bases at V and 4 bases at J, with 18 bases in the middle. The germline CDR1 and CDR2 sequences are LNHDA and SQIVND (reference sequence). The CDR3 extends over 14 amino acids. DNA for the CDR3: TGTGCCAGCGAATTCCTCGGGTCGCTCTATGGCTACACCTTC. Encoded protein: CASEFLGSLYGYTF.

This sequence joins TRBV20-1 and TRBJ1-2; D ambiguous. The CDR3 loop spans 11 amino acids. Germline loops: CDR1 DFQATT, CDR2 SNEGSKA (reference sequence). V gave up 5 bases and J gave up 4 bases, with 8 bases separating them. The CDR3 is CSADTSYGYTF. The CDR3 DNA is TGCAGTGCTGACACTTCCTATGGCTACACCTTC.

The rearrangement joins TRBV24-1 to TRBJ1-2; D is unresolved. This CDR3 spans 16 amino acids. V lost 3 bases and J lost 2, with 15 bases in between. CDR1 KGHDR and CDR2 SFDVKD come from the germline V gene. CDR3 nucleotide sequence: TGTGCCACCAGTGATCCCTCGGCCAGGCAGAACTATGGCTACACCTTC. Translation: CATSDPSARQNYGYTF.

The chain links TRBV7-9 to TRBJ2-5; the D gene is possibly TRBD2 (5 bases). Trimming left V 6 bases short and J 2 bases short, with 19 bases between. The CDR3 contains 16 residues. Germline V gene sequence: CDR1 SEHNR, CDR2 FQNEAQ (reference sequence). CDR3 in DNA: TGTGCCAGCAGTGAAGCGCGGAGGCGTTTTCAAGAGACCCAGTACTTC. Protein product: CASSEARRRFQETQYF.

This clone was seen a single time. The chain has TRBV11-3 and TRBJ2-2, with D hard to call. The germline V and J ends were trimmed by 0 bases and 2 bases, with 7 bases remaining between them. Germline V CDR1 and CDR2: SGHNT, YENEEA. The CDR3 has 15 amino acids. The CDR3 DNA reads as TGTGCCAGCAGCTTAGATGGCAGAAACACCGGGGAGCTGTTTTTT. Protein product: CASSLDGRNTGELFF.

This clone is a singleton in its sample. V is TRBV18 and J is TRBJ2-7; D gene unclear. There are 13 residues in the CDR3. The germline gives CDR1 KGHSH, CDR2 LQKENI. V was pared by 2 bases and J by 1 base, with 6 bases between. The CDR3 region has the DNA TGTGCCAGCTCACCAGCTAATTCCTACGAGCAGTACTTC. As protein: CASSPANSYEQYF.

J is TRBJ1-5 and V is TRBV18; possibly TRBD1 for D (6 bases). V lost 4 bases, J lost 1 base, and 8 bases lay in between. From germline, CDR1 is KGHSH and CDR2 LQKENI. This CDR3 is 14 amino acids long. CDR3 protein: CASSLDRSNQPQHF. The DNA for the CDR3 is TGTGCCAGCTCACTTGACAGGAGCAATCAGCCCCAGCATTTT.

This chain joins TRBV6-5 and TRBJ1-1, with 7 bases fitting TRBD1. CDR1 MNHEY and CDR2 SVGAGI come from the germline V gene. This CDR3 has 13 amino acids. The ends lost 6 bases at V and 3 bases at J; junction bases unmatched: 4. The CDR3 protein is CASSRGQDTEAFF. CDR3 DNA sequence: TGTGCCAGCAGCCGCGGACAGGACACTGAAGCTTTCTTT.

The chain has TRBV7-6 and TRBJ2-3; 10 bases map to TRBD2. Germline CDR1 is SGHVS and CDR2 is FNYEAQ. The CDR3 runs 17 residues. Trimming took 3 bases from V and 5 from J; bases not matched to a gene: 11. CDR3 in DNA: TGTGCCAGCAGCTTTGATGGAGCGGGGGGGCCGAAAGATACGCAGTATTTT. This codes for CASSFDGAGGPKDTQYF.

This clone was seen a single time. The rearrangement uses TRBV7-3 and TRBJ2-4, with D perhaps TRBD1 (6 bases). Per germline, CDR1 SGHTA and CDR2 FQGTGA. This CDR3 contains 14 residues. V was cut by 5 bases and J by 7 bases, with 15 bases left in between. The CDR3 here is CASSISSGENIQYF. The CDR3 nucleotides are TGTGCCAGCAGCATCTCGTCAGGGGAGAACATTCAGTACTTC.

The chain combines TRBV7-8 with TRBJ2-1; TRBD2 matches 8 bases. Germline CDR1 is SGHVS and CDR2 is FQNEAQ. V gave up 1 base and J gave up 4 bases; unmatched junction bases: 12. The CDR3 spans 18 residues. Here the CDR3 reads CASSLVSGGESFYNEQFF. The CDR3 DNA reads TGTGCCAGCAGCTTAGTCTCGGGAGGGGAGAGTTTTTACAATGAGCAGTTCTTC.

This clone was picked up a small number of times. The rearrangement joins TRBV6-4 to TRBJ2-1; possible D gene TRBD2, 6 bases. The V end lost 5 bases, the J end lost 0 bases, and 11 bases lay between the germline ends. CDR1 and CDR2 from the germline V gene are MRHNA and SNTAGT. The CDR3 covers 15 residues. The CDR3 sequence: CASSPGRGSYNEQFF. The DNA for the CDR3 is TGTGCCAGCAGTCCCGGGAGAGGCTCCTACAATGAGCAGTTCTTC.

The chain has TRBV7-9 and TRBJ1-5; 10 bases align to TRBD1. V gave up 5 bases and J gave up 6 bases; unmatched junction bases: 13. The CDR3 extends over 17 amino acids. Germline V gives CDR1 SEHNR, CDR2 FQNEAQ (reference sequence). The CDR3 region is CASSAFLGTGEAQPQHF. The CDR3 DNA follows: TGTGCCAGCAGCGCCTTCCTTGGGACAGGGGAAGCTCAGCCCCAGCATTTT.

The chain combines TRBV6-6 with TRBJ2-1; TRBD2 matches at 11 bases. In germline, CDR1 is MNHNY, CDR2 SVGAGI (reference sequence). Losses at the gene ends were 7 bases for V and 10 bases for J; bases not matched to a gene: 6. The CDR3 is 13 amino acids. CDR3 nucleotide sequence: TGTGCCAGCATCGGCCCTAGCGGGAGGGAGCAGTTCTTC. It encodes CASIGPSGREQFF.

The chain couples TRBV6-4 to TRBJ1-1, with TRBD1 matching over 11 bases. Germline trimming cut 4 bases from V and 2 bases from J; bases unmatched to any gene: 3. Germline lookup yields CDR1 MRHNA and CDR2 SNTAGT. The CDR3 contains 15 residues. CDR3 loop: CASSAGTGGNTEAFF. Here the CDR3 DNA reads TGTGCCAGCAGTGCCGGGACAGGGGGTAACACTGAAGCTTTCTTT.